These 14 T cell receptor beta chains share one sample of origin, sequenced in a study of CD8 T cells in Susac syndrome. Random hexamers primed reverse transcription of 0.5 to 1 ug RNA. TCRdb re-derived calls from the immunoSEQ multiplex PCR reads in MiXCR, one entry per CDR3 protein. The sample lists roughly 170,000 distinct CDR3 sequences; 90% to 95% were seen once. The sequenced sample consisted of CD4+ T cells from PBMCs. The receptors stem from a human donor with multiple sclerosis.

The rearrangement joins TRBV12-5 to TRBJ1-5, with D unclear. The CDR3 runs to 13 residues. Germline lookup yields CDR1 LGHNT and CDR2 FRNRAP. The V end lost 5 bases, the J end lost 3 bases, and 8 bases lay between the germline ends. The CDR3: CASGKTFNQPQHF. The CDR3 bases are TGTGCTAGTGGTAAAACGTTCAATCAGCCCCAGCATTTT. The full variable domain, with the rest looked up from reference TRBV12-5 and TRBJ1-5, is DARVTQTPRHKVTEMGQEVTMRCQPILGHNTVFWYRQTMMQGLELLAYFRNRAPLDDSGMPKDRFSAEMPDATLATLKIQPSEPRDSAVYFCASGKTFNQPQHFGDGTRLSIL.

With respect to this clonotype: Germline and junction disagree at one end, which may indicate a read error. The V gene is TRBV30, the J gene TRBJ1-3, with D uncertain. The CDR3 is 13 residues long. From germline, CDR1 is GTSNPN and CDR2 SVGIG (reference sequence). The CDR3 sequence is CAWSPDPGNTIYF. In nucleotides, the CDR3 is TGTGCATGGAGTCCAGACCCTGGAAACACCATATATTTT. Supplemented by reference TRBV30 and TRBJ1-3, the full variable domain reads SQTIHQWPATLVQPVGSPLSLECTVEGTSNPNLYWYRQAAGRGLQLLFYSVGIGQISSEVPQNLSASRPQDRQFILSSKKLLLSDSGFYLCAWSPDPGNTIYFGEGSWLTVV.

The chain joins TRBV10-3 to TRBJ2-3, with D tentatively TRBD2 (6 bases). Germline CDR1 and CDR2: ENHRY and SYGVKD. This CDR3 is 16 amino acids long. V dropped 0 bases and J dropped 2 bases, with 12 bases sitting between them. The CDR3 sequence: CAISESVGGTTDTQYF. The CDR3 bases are TGTGCCATCAGTGAGTCGGTGGGGGGAACCACAGATACGCAGTATTTT.

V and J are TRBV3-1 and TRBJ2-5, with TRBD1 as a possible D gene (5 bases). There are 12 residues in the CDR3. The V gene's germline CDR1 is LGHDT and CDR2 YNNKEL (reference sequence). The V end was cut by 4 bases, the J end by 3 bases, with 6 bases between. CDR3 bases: TGTGCCAGCAGCCCGACAGAAGAGACCCAGTACTTC. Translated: CASSPTEETQYF.

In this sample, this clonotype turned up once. CDR3 sequence (DNA): TGTGCCATCAGCGCGGGACAGGGGGTGGAAGAGACCCAGTACTTC. This codes for CAISAGQGVEETQYF. The chain uses TRBV10-3 and TRBJ2-5; 11 bases fit TRBD1. Germline V lookup: CDR1 ENHRY, CDR2 SYGVKD. V was clipped by 6 bases and J by 3 bases; unmatched bases: 6. The CDR3 runs 15 residues.

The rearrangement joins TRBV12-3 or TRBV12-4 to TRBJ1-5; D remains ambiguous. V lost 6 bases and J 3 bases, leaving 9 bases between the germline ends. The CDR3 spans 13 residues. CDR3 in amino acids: CASSRTDNQPQHF. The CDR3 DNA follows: TGTGCCAGCAGCCGTACGGACAATCAGCCCCAGCATTTT.

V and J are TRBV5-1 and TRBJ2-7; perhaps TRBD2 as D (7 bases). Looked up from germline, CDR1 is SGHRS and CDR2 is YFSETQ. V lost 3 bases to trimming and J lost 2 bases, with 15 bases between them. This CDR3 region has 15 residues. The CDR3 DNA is TGCGCCAGCAGCTGGAATGCGGGGGCCCCCTACGAGCAGTACTTC. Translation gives CASSWNAGAPYEQYF.

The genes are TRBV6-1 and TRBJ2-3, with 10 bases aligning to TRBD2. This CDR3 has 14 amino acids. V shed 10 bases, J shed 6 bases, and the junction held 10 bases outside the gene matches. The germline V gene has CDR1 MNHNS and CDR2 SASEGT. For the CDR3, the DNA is TGTGCCACCAGAAGGGGTAGCGGGGGGGATACGCAGTATTTT. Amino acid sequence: CATRRGSGGDTQYF.

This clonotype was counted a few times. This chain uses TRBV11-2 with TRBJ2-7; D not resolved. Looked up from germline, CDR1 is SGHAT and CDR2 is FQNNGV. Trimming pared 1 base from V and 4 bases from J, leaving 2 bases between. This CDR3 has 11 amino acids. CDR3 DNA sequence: TGTGCCAGCAGCTTAGCTTACGAGCAGTACTTC. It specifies CASSLAYEQYF.

DNA for the CDR3: TGTGCCAGTCAGCCCCGGGGGCTCTACGAGCAGTACTTC. This codes for CASQPRGLYEQYF. The V gene is TRBV11-2, the J gene TRBJ2-7; D may match TRBD1 or TRBD2 (6 bases each). This CDR3 region has 13 residues. Germline loops: CDR1 SGHAT, CDR2 FQNNGV. V was pared by 9 bases and J by 3 bases, with 15 bases between.

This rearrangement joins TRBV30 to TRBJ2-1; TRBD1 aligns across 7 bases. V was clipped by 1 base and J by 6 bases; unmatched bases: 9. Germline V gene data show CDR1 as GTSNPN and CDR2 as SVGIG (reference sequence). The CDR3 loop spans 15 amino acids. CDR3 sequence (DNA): TGTGCCTGGAGTGCAGGGGGAGCCCTTTCCAATGAGCAGTTCTTC. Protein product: CAWSAGGALSNEQFF.

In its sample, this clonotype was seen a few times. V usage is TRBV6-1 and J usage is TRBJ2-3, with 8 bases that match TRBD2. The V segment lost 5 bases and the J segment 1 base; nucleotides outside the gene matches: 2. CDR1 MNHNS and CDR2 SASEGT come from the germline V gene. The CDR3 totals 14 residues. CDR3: CASSRGLGTDTQYF. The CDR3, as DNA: TGTGCCAGCAGTAGGGGACTAGGCACAGATACGCAGTATTTT.

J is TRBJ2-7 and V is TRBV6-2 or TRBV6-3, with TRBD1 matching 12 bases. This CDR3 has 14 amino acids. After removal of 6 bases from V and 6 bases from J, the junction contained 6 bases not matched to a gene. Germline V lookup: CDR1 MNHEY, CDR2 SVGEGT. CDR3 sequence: CASRPGQGASEQYF. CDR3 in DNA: TGTGCCAGCAGACCGGGACAGGGGGCGTCCGAGCAGTACTTC.

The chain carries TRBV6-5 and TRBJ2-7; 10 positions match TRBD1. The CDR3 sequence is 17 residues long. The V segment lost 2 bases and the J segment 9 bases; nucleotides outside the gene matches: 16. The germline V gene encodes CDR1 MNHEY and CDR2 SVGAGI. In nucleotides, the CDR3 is TGTGCCAGCAGTTACGCTACCCCCGGGACAGGGGCTTTCGGGCAGTACTTC. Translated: CASSYATPGTGAFGQYF.